The clone carrying this T cell receptor beta chain was seen more than once but under ten times. This sample was included in a study of shared clonotypes between healthy human individuals. A CD45RA+ naive subset and a CD45RA-negative memory subset were split from CD4+ cells. TCRdb keeps only in-frame clones here, not all; method: immunoSEQ multiplex PCR. This table holds approximately 640,000 clones, more than 70% found once. The CDR3 totals 15 residues. The V end was cut by 4 bases, the J end by 3 bases, with 16 bases between. Germline lookup yields CDR1 SGHNT and CDR2 YYREEE (reference sequence). The V call is TRBV5-4, the J call TRBJ2-5; D possibly corresponds to TRBD1 (5 bases). The sample consisted of memory CD4+ T cells sorted from blood. Indicated subset: CD45RA-negative fraction. This receptor was identified in a young woman in good health. The DNA for the CDR3 is TGTGCCAGCAGCCAGACTTTAGGGGTGGAAGAGACCCAGTACTTC. Its translation: CASSQTLGVEETQYF.